Listed below are T cell receptor beta chains from one sample, sequenced in a study of blood T cell repertoires in COVID-19. Libraries were prepared by immunoSEQ multiplex PCR; TCRdb keeps only in-frame clonotypes and omits some of them. Among about 150,000 clones listed, about 85% were seen once. The material sequenced was peripheral blood. These TCRs come from a woman in her sixties with active or convalescent COVID-19. CDR3s include the opening cysteine and the closing phenylalanine or tryptophan. Each record gives: J gene, CDR3 length, V gene, D gene, clone size, CDR3 protein, CDR3 DNA. A D gene is named only where the DNA matches it firmly. Not every row has a clone size; where given, it reads once, few, many or a size class.

J: TRBJ1-1
length: 13
V: TRBV5-1
D: -
size: -
CDR3: CASSSGQNTEAFF
DNA: TGCGCCAGCAGCTCGGGACAGAACACTGAAGCTTTCTTT

J: TRBJ1-2
length: 13
V: TRBV7-9
D: -
size: many
CDR3: CASSLYTGLGYTF
DNA: TGTGCCAGCAGCCTTTACACTGGGCTGGGCTACACCTTC

J: TRBJ2-4
length: 18
V: TRBV4-1
D: TRBD1
size: -
CDR3: CASSQETGTGGIGDIQYF
DNA: TGCGCCAGCAGCCAAGAAACGGGGACAGGGGGCATAGGGGACATTCAGTACTTC

J: TRBJ1-4
length: 15
V: TRBV6-5
D: TRBD1
size: once
CDR3: CASSPGTAANEKLFF
DNA: TGTGCCAGCAGCCCCGGGACAGCTGCTAATGAAAAACTGTTTTTT

J: TRBJ2-5
length: 15
V: TRBV7-9
D: TRBD1
size: -
CDR3: CASSWTDRAGETQYF
DNA: TGTGCCAGCAGCTGGACCGACAGGGCCGGGGAGACCCAGTACTTC

J: TRBJ1-2
length: 14
V: TRBV6-1
D: TRBD1
size: -
CDR3: CASSEATGTYGYTF
DNA: TGTGCCAGCAGTGAGGCGACAGGGACCTATGGCTACACCTTC

J: TRBJ2-7
length: 15
V: TRBV5-5
D: TRBD1
size: -
CDR3: CASSRTGGKSYEQYF
DNA: TGTGCCAGCAGTCGGACAGGGGGCAAATCCTACGAGCAGTACTTC

J: TRBJ1-2
length: 14
V: TRBV29-1
D: -
size: -
CDR3: CSVSPGDIGYGYTF
DNA: TGCAGCGTTTCCCCGGGGGATATTGGCTATGGCTACACCTTC

J: TRBJ1-5
length: 13
V: TRBV12-3/TRBV12-4
D: -
size: -
CDR3: CASSLSDNQPQHF
DNA: TGTGCCAGCAGTTTGAGCGATAATCAGCCCCAGCATTTT

J: TRBJ2-7
length: 14
V: TRBV2
D: -
size: few
CDR3: CASSEAGWSYEQYF
DNA: TGTGCCAGCAGTGAGGCGGGCTGGTCCTACGAGCAGTACTTC

J: TRBJ2-6
length: 15
V: TRBV5-4
D: -
size: -
CDR3: CASSPGGNGANVLTF
DNA: TGTGCCAGCAGTCCCGGCGGGAATGGGGCCAACGTCCTGACTTTC

J: TRBJ1-3
length: 15
V: TRBV6-5
D: -
size: -
CDR3: CASRALWGLGNTIYF
DNA: TGTGCCAGCAGGGCCCTTTGGGGGCTTGGAAACACCATATATTTT

J: TRBJ2-2
length: 17
V: TRBV5-8
D: -
size: -
CDR3: CASNDGQLEANTGELFF
DNA: TGTGCCAGCAACGATGGACAGCTCGAGGCAAACACCGGGGAGCTGTTTTTT

J: TRBJ2-3
length: 14
V: TRBV6-2/TRBV6-3
D: -
size: -
CDR3: CASSYAGWTDTQYF
DNA: TGTGCCAGCAGTTACGCAGGGTGGACAGATACGCAGTATTTT

J: TRBJ1-4
length: 15
V: TRBV3-1/TRBV3-2
D: TRBD1
size: -
CDR3: CASSQIAQGARKLFF
DNA: TGTGCCAGCAGCCAAATCGCGCAGGGGGCCAGAAAACTGTTTTTT

J: TRBJ1-1
length: 15
V: TRBV27
D: TRBD1
size: -
CDR3: CASTPPGQENTEAFF
DNA: TGTGCCAGCACCCCCCCGGGACAGGAGAACACTGAAGCTTTCTTT

J: TRBJ2-2
length: 13
V: TRBV3-1/TRBV3-2
D: -
size: -
CDR3: CASSQVTGGELFF
DNA: TGTGCCAGCAGCCAGGTTACGGGTGGGGAGCTGTTTTTT

J: TRBJ2-1
length: 15
V: TRBV5-1
D: TRBD2
size: -
CDR3: CASSVSGGSYNEQFF
DNA: TGCGCCAGCAGCGTTAGCGGGGGATCCTACAATGAGCAGTTCTTC

J: TRBJ1-5
length: 14
V: TRBV10-1
D: TRBD1
size: -
CDR3: CASGTGEWDQPQHF
DNA: TGCGCCAGCGGTACAGGGGAATGGGATCAGCCCCAGCATTTT

J: TRBJ1-1
length: 15
V: TRBV25-1
D: TRBD1
size: medium-sized
CDR3: CASSKAGGLNTEAFF
DNA: TGTGCCAGCAGTAAAGCAGGGGGTCTGAACACTGAAGCTTTCTTT

J: TRBJ2-7
length: 17
V: TRBV19
D: TRBD2
size: -
CDR3: CASSRGTSGGPSYEQYF
DNA: TGTGCCAGTAGTCGGGGGACTAGCGGGGGCCCCTCCTACGAGCAGTACTTC

J: TRBJ2-3
length: 12
V: TRBV5-4
D: -
size: -
CDR3: CASSLPKDTQYF
DNA: TGTGCCAGCAGCTTACCTAAAGATACGCAGTATTTT

J: TRBJ1-5
length: 15
V: TRBV9
D: -
size: -
CDR3: CASSVLQYSNQPQHF
DNA: TGTGCCAGCAGCGTGTTGCAGTATAGCAATCAGCCCCAGCATTTT

J: TRBJ1-2
length: 15
V: TRBV15
D: TRBD1
size: -
CDR3: CATSRGERTGNGYTF
DNA: TGTGCCACCAGCAGGGGGGAGAGGACAGGGAATGGCTACACCTTC

J: TRBJ1-4
length: 16
V: TRBV19
D: TRBD1
size: -
CDR3: CASSIGPGQGFEKLFF
DNA: TGTGCCAGTAGTATAGGTCCGGGACAGGGTTTTGAAAAACTGTTTTTT

J: TRBJ2-5
length: 16
V: TRBV6-5
D: TRBD1
size: -
CDR3: CASSYSRTGLRETQYF
DNA: TGTGCCAGCAGTTACTCGAGGACAGGTCTTCGAGAGACCCAGTACTTC

J: TRBJ1-2
length: 13
V: TRBV12-3/TRBV12-4
D: TRBD1
size: -
CDR3: CASSPGTGFDYTF
DNA: TGTGCCAGCAGTCCCGGGACAGGGTTTGACTACACCTTC

J: TRBJ1-2
length: 15
V: TRBV2
D: -
size: -
CDR3: CASSEGTLANYGYTF
DNA: TGTGCCAGCAGTGAAGGGACACTTGCTAACTATGGCTACACCTTC

J: TRBJ2-7
length: 11
V: TRBV2
D: -
size: -
CDR3: CASTTAGEQYF
DNA: TGTGCCAGCACCACGGCCGGGGAGCAGTACTTC

J: TRBJ1-4
length: 15
V: TRBV4-3
D: TRBD1
size: once
CDR3: CASSEGAQDDEKLFF
DNA: TGCGCCAGCAGCGAGGGGGCGCAGGATGATGAAAAACTGTTTTTT

J: TRBJ1-1
length: 17
V: TRBV13
D: -
size: -
CDR3: CASSLRDSHVENTEAFF
DNA: TGTGCCAGCAGCTTAAGGGACTCTCACGTGGAGAACACTGAAGCTTTCTTT